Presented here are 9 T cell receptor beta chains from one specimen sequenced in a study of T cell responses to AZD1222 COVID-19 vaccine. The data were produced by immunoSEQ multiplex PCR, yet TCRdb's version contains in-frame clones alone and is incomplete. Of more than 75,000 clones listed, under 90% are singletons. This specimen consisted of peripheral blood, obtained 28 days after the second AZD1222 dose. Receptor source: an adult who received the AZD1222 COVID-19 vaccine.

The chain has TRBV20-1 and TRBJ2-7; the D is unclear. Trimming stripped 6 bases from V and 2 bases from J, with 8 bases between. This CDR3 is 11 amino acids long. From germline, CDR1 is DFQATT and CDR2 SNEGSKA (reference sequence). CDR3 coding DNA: TGCAGTGCCACCAGAGCCTACGAGCAGTACTTC. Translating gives CSATRAYEQYF.

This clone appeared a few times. This CDR3 reads CASLGQRNQPQHF. The DNA for the CDR3 is TGTGCCAGCCTTGGACAGCGCAATCAGCCCCAGCATTTT. V is TRBV6-5 and J is TRBJ1-5; D is perhaps TRBD1 (6 bases). This CDR3 comprises 13 residues. The germline V and J ends were trimmed by 8 bases and 2 bases, with 10 bases remaining between them. The V gene's germline CDR1 is MNHEY and CDR2 SVGAGI.

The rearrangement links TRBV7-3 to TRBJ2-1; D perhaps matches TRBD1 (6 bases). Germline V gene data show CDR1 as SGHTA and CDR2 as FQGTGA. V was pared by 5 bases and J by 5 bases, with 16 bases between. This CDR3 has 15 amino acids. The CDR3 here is CASSPMWGLNNEQFF. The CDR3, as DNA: TGTGCCAGCAGCCCCATGTGGGGGCTGAACAATGAGCAGTTCTTC.

DNA of the CDR3: TGCGCCAGCAGCTTGGACCCAAGCACAGATACGCAGTATTTT. This sequence encodes CASSLDPSTDTQYF. This chain links TRBV5-1 with TRBJ2-3; D is unclear. CDR3 length: 14 residues. The V and J ends lost 0 bases and 0 bases respectively, with 5 bases between them. From germline, CDR1 is SGHRS and CDR2 YFSETQ.

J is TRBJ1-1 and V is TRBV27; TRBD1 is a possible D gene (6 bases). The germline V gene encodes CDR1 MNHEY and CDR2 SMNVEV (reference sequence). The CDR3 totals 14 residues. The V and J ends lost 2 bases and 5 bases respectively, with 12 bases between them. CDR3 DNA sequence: TGTGCCAGCAGTTTAAACAGGGTAGATACTGAAGCTTTCTTT. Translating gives CASSLNRVDTEAFF.

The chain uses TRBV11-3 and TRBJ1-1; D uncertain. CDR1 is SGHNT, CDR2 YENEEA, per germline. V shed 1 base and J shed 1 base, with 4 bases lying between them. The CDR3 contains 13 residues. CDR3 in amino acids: CASSLARNTEAFF. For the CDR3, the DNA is TGTGCCAGCAGCTTAGCCCGGAACACTGAAGCTTTCTTT. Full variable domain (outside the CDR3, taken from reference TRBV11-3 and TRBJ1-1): EAGVVQSPRYKIIEKKQPVAFWCNPISGHNTLYWYLQNLGQGPELLIRYENEEAVDDSQLPKDRFSAERLKGVDSTLKIQPAELGDSAVYLCASSLARNTEAFFGQGTRLTVV.

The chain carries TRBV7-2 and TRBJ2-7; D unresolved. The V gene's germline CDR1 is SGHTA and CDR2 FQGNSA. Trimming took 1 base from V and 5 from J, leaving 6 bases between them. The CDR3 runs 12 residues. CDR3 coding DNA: TGTGCCAGCAGCTTAGGACACAACGAGCAGTACTTC. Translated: CASSLGHNEQYF.

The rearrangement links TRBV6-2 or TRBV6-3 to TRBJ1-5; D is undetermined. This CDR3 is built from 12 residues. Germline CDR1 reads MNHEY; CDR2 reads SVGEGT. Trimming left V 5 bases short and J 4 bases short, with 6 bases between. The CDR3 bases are TGTGCCAGCAGTCAAACAAATCAGCCCCAGCATTTT. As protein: CASSQTNQPQHF.

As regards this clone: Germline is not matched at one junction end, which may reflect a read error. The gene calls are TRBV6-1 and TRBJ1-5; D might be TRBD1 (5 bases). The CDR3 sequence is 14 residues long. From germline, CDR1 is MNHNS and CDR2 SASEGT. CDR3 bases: TGTGCCAGCGGTGAGACTGGGGCCTCATCGCCCCAGCATTTT. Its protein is CASGETGASSPQHF.